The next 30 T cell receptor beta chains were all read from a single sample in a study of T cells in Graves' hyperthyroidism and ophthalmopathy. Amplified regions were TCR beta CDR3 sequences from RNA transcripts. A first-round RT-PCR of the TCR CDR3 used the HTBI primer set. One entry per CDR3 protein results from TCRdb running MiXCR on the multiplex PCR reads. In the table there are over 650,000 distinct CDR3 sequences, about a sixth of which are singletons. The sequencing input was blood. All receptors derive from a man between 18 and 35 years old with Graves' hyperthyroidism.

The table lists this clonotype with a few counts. In DNA, the CDR3 is TGCAGTGCTAGAGAGACAGGGGTTAATATACGTAGCTATGGCTACACCTTC. Its translation: CSARETGVNIRSYGYTF. The rearrangement joins TRBV20-1 to TRBJ1-2; TRBD1 agrees at 8 bases. CDR1 is DFQATT and CDR2 is SNEGSKA in the germline V gene (reference sequence). This CDR3 has 17 residues. The V segment lost 0 bases and the J segment 4 bases; nucleotides outside the gene matches: 13.

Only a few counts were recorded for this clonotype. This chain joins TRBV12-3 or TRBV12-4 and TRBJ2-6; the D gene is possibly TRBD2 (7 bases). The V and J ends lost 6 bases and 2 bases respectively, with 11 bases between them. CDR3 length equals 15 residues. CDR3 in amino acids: CASRGRGAGANVLTF. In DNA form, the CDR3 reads TGTGCCAGCAGGGGGAGGGGGGCTGGGGCCAACGTCCTGACTTTC.

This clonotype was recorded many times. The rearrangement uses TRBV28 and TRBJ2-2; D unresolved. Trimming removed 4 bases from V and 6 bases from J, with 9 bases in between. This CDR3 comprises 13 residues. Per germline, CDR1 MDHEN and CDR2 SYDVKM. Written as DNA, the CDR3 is TGTGCCAGCAGTTCCCCCTCCCCCGGGGAGCTGTTTTTT. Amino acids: CASSSPSPGELFF.

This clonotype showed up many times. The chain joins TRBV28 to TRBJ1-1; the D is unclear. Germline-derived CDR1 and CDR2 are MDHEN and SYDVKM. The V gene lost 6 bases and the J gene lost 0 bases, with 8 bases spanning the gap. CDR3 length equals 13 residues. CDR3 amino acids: CASSYGLNTEAFF. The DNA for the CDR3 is TGTGCCAGCAGCTATGGACTGAACACTGAAGCTTTCTTT.

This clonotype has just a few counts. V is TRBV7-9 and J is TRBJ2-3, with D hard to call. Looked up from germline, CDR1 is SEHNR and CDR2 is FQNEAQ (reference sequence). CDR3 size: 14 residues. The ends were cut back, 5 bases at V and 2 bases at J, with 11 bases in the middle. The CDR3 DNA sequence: TGTGCCAGCAGCACCGGGTCCTTCACAGATACGCAGTATTTT. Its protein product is CASSTGSFTDTQYF. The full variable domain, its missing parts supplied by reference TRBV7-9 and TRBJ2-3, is DTGVSQNPRHKITKRGQNVTFRCDPISEHNRLYWYRQTLGQGPEFLTYFQNEAQLEKSRLLSDRFSAERPKGSFSTLEIQRTEQGDSAMYLCASSTGSFTDTQYFGPGTRLTVL.

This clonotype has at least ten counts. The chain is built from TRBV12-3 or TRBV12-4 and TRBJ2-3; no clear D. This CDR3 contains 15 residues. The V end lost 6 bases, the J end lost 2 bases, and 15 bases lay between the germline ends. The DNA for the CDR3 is TGTGCCAGCAGATCCCTTTCCCCTGACACAGATACGCAGTATTTT. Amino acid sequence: CASRSLSPDTDTQYF.

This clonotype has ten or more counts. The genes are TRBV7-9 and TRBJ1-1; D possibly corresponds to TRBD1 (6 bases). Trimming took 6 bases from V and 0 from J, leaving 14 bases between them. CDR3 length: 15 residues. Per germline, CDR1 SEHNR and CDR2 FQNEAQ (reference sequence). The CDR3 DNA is TGTGCCAGCAGGGAACCGGGACATTTGAACACTGAAGCTTTCTTT. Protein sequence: CASREPGHLNTEAFF.

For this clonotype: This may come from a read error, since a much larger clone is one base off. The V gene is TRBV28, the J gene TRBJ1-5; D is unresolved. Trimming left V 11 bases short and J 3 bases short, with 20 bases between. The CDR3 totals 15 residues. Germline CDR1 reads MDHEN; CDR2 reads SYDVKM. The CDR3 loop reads CAGTEGNSPNQPQHF. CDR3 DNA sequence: TGTGCCGGCACCGAAGGGAACAGTCCCAATCAGCCCCAGCATTTT.

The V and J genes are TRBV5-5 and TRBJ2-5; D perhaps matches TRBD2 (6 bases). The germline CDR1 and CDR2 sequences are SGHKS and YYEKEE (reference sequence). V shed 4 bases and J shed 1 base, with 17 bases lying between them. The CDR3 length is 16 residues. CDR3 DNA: TGTGCCAGCAGCGCCCCGGGACTCAAATCCCAAGAGACCCAGTACTTC. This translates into CASSAPGLKSQETQYF.

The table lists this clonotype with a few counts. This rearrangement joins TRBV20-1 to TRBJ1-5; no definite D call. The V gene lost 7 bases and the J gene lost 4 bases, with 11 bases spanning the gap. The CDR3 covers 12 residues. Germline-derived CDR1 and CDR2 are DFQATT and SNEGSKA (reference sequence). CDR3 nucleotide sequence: TGCAGTGGTCAGGTGAAAAATCAGCCCCAGCATTTT. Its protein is CSGQVKNQPQHF.

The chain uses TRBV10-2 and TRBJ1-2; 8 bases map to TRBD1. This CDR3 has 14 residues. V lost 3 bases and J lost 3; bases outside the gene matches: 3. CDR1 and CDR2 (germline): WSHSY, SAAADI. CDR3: CASSDDRGDYGYTF. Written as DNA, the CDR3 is TGCGCCAGCAGTGACGACAGGGGTGACTATGGCTACACCTTC.

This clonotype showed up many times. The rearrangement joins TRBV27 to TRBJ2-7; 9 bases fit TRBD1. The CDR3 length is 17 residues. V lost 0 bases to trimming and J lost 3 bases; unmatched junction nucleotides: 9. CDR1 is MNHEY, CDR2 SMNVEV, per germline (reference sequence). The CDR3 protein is CASSLSIDMTGGYEQYF. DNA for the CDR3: TGTGCCAGCAGTTTATCGATTGATATGACAGGGGGCTACGAGCAGTACTTC.

CDR3 sequence (DNA): TGTGCCAGCAGCTCCACAGGGAGGTCGGACTATGGCTACACCTTC. It is translated as CASSSTGRSDYGYTF. The chain combines TRBV9 with TRBJ1-2, with D maybe TRBD1 (6 bases). V shed 4 bases and J shed 3 bases, with 16 bases lying between them. The CDR3 spans 15 residues. Germline loops: CDR1 SGDLS, CDR2 YYNGEE.

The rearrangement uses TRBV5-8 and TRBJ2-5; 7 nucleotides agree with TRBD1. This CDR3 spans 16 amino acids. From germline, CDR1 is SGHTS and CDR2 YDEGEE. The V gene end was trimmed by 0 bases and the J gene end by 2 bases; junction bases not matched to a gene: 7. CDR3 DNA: TGTGCCAGCAGCTTGGGTCAGGGACAGATACAAGAGACCCAGTACTTC. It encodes CASSLGQGQIQETQYF.

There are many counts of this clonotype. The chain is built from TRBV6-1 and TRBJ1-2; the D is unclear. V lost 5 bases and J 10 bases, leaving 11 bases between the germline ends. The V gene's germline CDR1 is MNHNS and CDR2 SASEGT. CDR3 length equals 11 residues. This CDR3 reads CASSKFKSYTF. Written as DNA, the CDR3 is TGTGCCAGCAGTAAATTTAAATCCTACACCTTC.

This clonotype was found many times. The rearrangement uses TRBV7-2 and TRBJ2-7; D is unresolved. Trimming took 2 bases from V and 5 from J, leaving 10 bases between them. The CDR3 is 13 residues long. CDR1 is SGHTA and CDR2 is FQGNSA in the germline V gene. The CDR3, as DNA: TGTGCCAGCAGCTTACGGGCCCCACACGAGCAGTACTTC. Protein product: CASSLRAPHEQYF.

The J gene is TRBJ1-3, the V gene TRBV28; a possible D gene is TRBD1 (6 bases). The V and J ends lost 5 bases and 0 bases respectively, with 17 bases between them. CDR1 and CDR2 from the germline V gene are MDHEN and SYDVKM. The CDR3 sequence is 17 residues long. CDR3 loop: CASSTRWGPSSGNTIYF. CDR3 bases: TGTGCCAGCAGTACCCGGTGGGGGCCCAGCTCTGGAAACACCATATATTTT. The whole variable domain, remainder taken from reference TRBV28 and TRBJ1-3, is DVKVTQSSRYLVKRTGEKVFLECVQDMDHENMFWYRQDPGLGLRLIYFSYDVKMKEKGDIPEGYSVSREKKERFSLILESASTNQTSMYLCASSTRWGPSSGNTIYFGEGSWLTVV.

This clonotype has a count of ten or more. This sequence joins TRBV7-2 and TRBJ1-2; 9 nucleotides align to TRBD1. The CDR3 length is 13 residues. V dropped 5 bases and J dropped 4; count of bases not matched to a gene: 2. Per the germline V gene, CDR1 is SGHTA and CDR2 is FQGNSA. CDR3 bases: TGTGCCAGCAGCCCGGGACAGGGCTATGGCTACACCTTC. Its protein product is CASSPGQGYGYTF. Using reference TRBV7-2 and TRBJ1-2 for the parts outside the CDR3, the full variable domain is GAGVSQSPSNKVTEKGKDVELRCDPISGHTALYWYRQSLGQGLEFLIYFQGNSAPDKSGLPSDRFSAERTGGSVSTLTIQRTQQEDSAVYLCASSPGQGYGYTFGSGTRLTVV.

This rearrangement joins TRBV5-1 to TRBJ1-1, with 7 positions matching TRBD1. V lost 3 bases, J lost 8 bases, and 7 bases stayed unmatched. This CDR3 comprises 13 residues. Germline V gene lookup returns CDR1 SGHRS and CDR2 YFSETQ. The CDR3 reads CASSYYTGAEAFF. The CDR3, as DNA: TGCGCCAGCAGCTACTACACAGGGGCGGAAGCTTTCTTT.

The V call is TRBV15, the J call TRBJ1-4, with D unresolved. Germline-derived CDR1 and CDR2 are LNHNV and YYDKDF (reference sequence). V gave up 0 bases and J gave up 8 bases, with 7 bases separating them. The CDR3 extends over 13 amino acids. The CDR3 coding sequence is TGTGCCACCAGCAGAGATCGGGCCGAAAAACTGTTTTTT. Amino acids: CATSRDRAEKLFF. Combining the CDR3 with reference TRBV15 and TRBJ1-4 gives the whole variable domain DAMVIQNPRYQVTQFGKPVTLSCSQTLNHNVMYWYQQKSSQAPKLLFHYYDKDFNNEADTPDNFQSRRPNTSFCFLDIRSPGLGDTAMYLCATSRDRAEKLFFGSGTQLSVL.

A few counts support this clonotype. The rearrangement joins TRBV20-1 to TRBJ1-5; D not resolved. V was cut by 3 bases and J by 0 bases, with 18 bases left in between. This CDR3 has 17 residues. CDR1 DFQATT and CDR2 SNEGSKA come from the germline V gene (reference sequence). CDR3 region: CSASKAGSEYSNQPQHF. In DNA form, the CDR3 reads TGCAGTGCTAGTAAGGCGGGCAGTGAATATAGCAATCAGCCCCAGCATTTT.

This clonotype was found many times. The CDR3 nucleotides are TGTGCCAGCAGCCGAGACAGGATAACAACTAATGAAAAACTGTTTTTT. Its translation: CASSRDRITTNEKLFF. The chain has TRBV7-2 and TRBJ1-4, with a tentative D call TRBD1 (6 bases). Germline assignment: CDR1 SGHTA and CDR2 FQGNSA. This CDR3 region has 16 residues. V gave up 5 bases and J gave up 0 bases, with 13 bases separating them.

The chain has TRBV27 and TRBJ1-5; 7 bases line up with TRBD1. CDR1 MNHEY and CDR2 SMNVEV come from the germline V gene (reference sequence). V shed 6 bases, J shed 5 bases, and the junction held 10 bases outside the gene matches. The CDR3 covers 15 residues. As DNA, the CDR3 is TGTGCCAGCAGCTTGAACTGGGACAGCTATCAGCCCCAGCATTTT. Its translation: CASSLNWDSYQPQHF.

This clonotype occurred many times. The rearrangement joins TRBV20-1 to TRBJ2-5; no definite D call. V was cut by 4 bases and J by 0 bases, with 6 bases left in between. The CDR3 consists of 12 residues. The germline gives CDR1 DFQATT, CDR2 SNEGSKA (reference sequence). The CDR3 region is CSANGYQETQYF. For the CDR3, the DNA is TGCAGTGCTAATGGGTACCAAGAGACCCAGTACTTC.

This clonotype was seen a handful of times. The CDR3 region has the DNA TGTGCCAGCAGCCTCTTAGCGGGAGGGCCCGGCAATGAGCAGTTCTTC. Encoded protein: CASSLLAGGPGNEQFF. The chain uses TRBV7-9 and TRBJ2-1; 11 bases map to TRBD2. This CDR3 region has 16 residues. V gave up 5 bases and J gave up 6 bases; unmatched junction bases: 9. Germline V gives CDR1 SEHNR, CDR2 FQNEAQ (reference sequence).

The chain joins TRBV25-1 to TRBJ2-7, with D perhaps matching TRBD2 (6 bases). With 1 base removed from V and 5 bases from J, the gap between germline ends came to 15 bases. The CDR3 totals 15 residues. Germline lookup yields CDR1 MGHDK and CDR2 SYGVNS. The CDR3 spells CASSEWGLNLDEQYF. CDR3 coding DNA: TGTGCCAGCAGTGAATGGGGACTCAACTTGGACGAGCAGTACTTC.

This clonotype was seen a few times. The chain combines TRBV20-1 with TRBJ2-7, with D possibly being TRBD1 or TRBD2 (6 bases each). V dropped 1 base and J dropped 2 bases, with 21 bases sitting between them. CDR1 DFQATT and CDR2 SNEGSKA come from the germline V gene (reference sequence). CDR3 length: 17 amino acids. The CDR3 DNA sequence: TGCAGTGCTAGAGCCCGGGACAACCAAATAGCGGCCTACGAGCAGTACTTC. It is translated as CSARARDNQIAAYEQYF.

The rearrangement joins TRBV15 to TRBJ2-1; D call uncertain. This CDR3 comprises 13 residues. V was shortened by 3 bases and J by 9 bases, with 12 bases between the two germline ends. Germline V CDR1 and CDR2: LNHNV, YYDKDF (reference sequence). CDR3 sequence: CATSSGPESEQFF. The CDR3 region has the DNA TGTGCCACCAGCAGCGGGCCAGAAAGTGAGCAGTTCTTC. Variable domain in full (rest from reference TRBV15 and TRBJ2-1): DAMVIQNPRYQVTQFGKPVTLSCSQTLNHNVMYWYQQKSSQAPKLLFHYYDKDFNNEADTPDNFQSRRPNTSFCFLDIRSPGLGDTAMYLCATSSGPESEQFFGPGTRLTVL.

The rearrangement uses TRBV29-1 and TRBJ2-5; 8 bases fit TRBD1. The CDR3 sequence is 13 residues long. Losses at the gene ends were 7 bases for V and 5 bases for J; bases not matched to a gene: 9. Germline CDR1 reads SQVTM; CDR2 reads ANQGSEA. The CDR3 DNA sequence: TGCAGCGGGACCGGACAGGGTTGGGAGACCCAGTACTTC. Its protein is CSGTGQGWETQYF. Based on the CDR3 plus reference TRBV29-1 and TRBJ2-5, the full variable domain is SAVISQKPSRDICQRGTSLTIQCQVDSQVTMMFWYRQQPGQSLTLIATANQGSEATYESGFVIDKFPISRPNLTFSTLTVSNMSPEDSSIYLCSGTGQGWETQYFGPGTRLLVL.

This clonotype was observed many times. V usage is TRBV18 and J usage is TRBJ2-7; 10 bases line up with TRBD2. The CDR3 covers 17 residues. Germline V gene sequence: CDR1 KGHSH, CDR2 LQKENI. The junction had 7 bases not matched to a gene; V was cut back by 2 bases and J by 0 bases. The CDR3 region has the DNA TGTGCCAGCTCACCAAGGGCTAGCGGGGGTAGCTCCTACGAGCAGTACTTC. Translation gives CASSPRASGGSSYEQYF.